What follows are 18 T cell receptor beta chains derived from one specimen sequenced in a study of T cell responses to AZD1222 COVID-19 vaccine (dated by TCRdb to 2020 to 2023). The sample's time point, from its label and the paper: about 28 days (+/-7) after the second vaccine dose. The library was obtained by the immunoSEQ multiplex PCR assay. Not all clones reach the TCRdb copy of this immuneACCESS table, which keeps in-frame sequences only. Checked studies attribute under half of the gap to unresolved V genes and leave the rest unexplained. This sample lists roughly 150,000 clones; 80% to 95% were detected once. The ten largest make up around 3.3% of the sample. This material consisted of peripheral blood, taken 28 days after the second AZD1222 dose. These receptors were obtained from an adult who received the AZD1222 COVID-19 vaccine.

The J gene is TRBJ2-5, the V gene TRBV13, with D uncertain. Germline V CDR1 and CDR2: PRHDT, FYEKMQ (reference sequence). The CDR3 length is 13 residues. Trimming removed 3 bases at V and 5 bases at J, with 10 bases between. CDR3 coding DNA: TGTGCCAGCAGCTTGGCACCACGGGAGACCCAGTACTTC. Protein sequence: CASSLAPRETQYF.

The rearrangement uses TRBV3-1 (or the pseudogene TRBV3-2) and TRBJ1-2; D is uncertain. Germline V gene data show CDR1 as LGHDT and CDR2 as YNNKEL (reference sequence). The V and J ends lost 4 bases and 1 base respectively, with 4 bases between them. The CDR3 consists of 12 residues. This CDR3 is CASSRINYGYTF. The CDR3 region has the DNA TGTGCCAGCAGCCGTATTAACTATGGCTACACCTTC.

The rearrangement joins TRBV7-2 to TRBJ2-1; TRBD2 is a possible D gene (6 bases). Germline V gene data show CDR1 as SGHTA and CDR2 as FQGNSA. This CDR3 comprises 17 residues. V lost 3 bases, J lost 5 bases, and 20 bases lay in between. CDR3 amino acids: CASSFWRGLNKNNEQFF. For the CDR3, the DNA is TGTGCCAGCAGCTTCTGGAGGGGCCTTAACAAAAACAATGAGCAGTTCTTC.

The chain combines TRBV18 with TRBJ1-6; D remains ambiguous. CDR1 and CDR2 (germline): KGHSH, LQKENI. The CDR3 runs 12 residues. The V end was cut by 5 bases, the J end by 10 bases, with 9 bases between. The CDR3 DNA sequence: TGTGCCAGCTCATCTAATCAGTCACCCCTCCACTTT. Its protein is CASSSNQSPLHF.

The rearrangement uses TRBV7-2 and TRBJ1-2, with D possibly TRBD1 on 5 matching bases. This CDR3 comprises 13 residues. V lost 5 bases and J 4 bases, leaving 11 bases between the germline ends. Germline values: CDR1 SGHTA, CDR2 FQGNSA. CDR3 residues: CASSPAGGYGYTF. DNA of the CDR3: TGTGCCAGCAGCCCCGCGGGGGGCTATGGCTACACCTTC. Full variable domain (remainder filled in from reference TRBV7-2 and TRBJ1-2): GAGVSQSPSNKVTEKGKDVELRCDPISGHTALYWYRQSLGQGLEFLIYFQGNSAPDKSGLPSDRFSAERTGGSVSTLTIQRTQQEDSAVYLCASSPAGGYGYTFGSGTRLTVV.

The chain joins TRBV7-9 to TRBJ2-7; 8 bases align to TRBD1. J lost 0 bases, V lost 5 bases, and 3 bases had no gene match. CDR1 is SEHNR, CDR2 FQNEAQ, per germline (reference sequence). This CDR3 has 14 residues. The DNA of the CDR3 is TGTGCCAGCAGCCCGGGACAGGCCTCCTACGAGCAGTACTTC. Translating it yields CASSPGQASYEQYF.

This chain connects TRBV5-5 to TRBJ1-4; weak D call: TRBD1 (5 bases). The CDR3 spans 16 residues. V lost 4 bases and J 0 bases, leaving 13 bases between the germline ends. Germline values: CDR1 SGHKS, CDR2 YYEKEE (reference sequence). CDR3 nucleotides: TGTGCCAGCAGCCCGCGACAGATTGCAACTAATGAAAAACTGTTTTTT. Translated: CASSPRQIATNEKLFF. The whole variable domain, remainder taken from reference TRBV5-5 and TRBJ1-4, is DAGVTQSPTHLIKTRGQQVTLRCSPISGHKSVSWYQQVLGQGPQFIFQYYEKEERGRGNFPDRFSARQFPNYSSELNVNALLLGDSALYLCASSPRQIATNEKLFFGSGTQLSVL.

CDR3 nucleotides: TGTGCCAGCTCACCGAGGACAGGGGACCTGAACACTGAAGCTTTCTTT. It codes for CASSPRTGDLNTEAFF. The rearrangement links TRBV18 to TRBJ1-1; the match to TRBD1 covers 9 bases. The CDR3 is made up of 16 amino acids. CDR1 is KGHSH, CDR2 LQKENI, per germline. V gave up 3 bases and J gave up 0 bases; unmatched junction bases: 5.

The rearrangement links TRBV19 to TRBJ1-1, with D uncertain. The CDR3 is 13 amino acids. Trimming removed 3 bases from V and 0 bases from J, with 5 bases in between. Per the germline V gene, CDR1 is LNHDA and CDR2 is SQIVND (reference sequence). The CDR3 sequence is CASSISVNTEAFF. Written as DNA, the CDR3 is TGTGCCAGTAGTATTTCCGTGAACACTGAAGCTTTCTTT.

The CDR3 bases are TGTGCCAGCAGCTCGGGGACTGCTGGACGAAATTCACCCCTCCACTTT. Amino acid sequence: CASSSGTAGRNSPLHF. The chain couples TRBV7-2 to TRBJ1-6; D is possibly TRBD1 (5 bases). Trimming cost V 4 bases and J 7 bases, with 17 bases left between them. Germline V lookup: CDR1 SGHTA, CDR2 FQGNSA. The CDR3 runs to 16 residues.

CDR3 DNA sequence: TGTGCCAGCAGTACTGGCGATACAGGGGGATATGGCTACACCTTC. It yields the protein CASSTGDTGGYGYTF. The chain combines TRBV6-5 with TRBJ1-2; TRBD1 matches 8 bases. Trimming at V came to 5 bases and at J to 5 bases, leaving 10 bases not matched to a gene. Germline loops: CDR1 MNHEY, CDR2 SVGAGI. The CDR3 has 15 residues.

The chain is built from TRBV7-2 and TRBJ2-5; D is perhaps TRBD2 (6 bases). Germline CDR1 is SGHTA and CDR2 is FQGNSA. The V end lost 5 bases, the J end lost 6 bases, and 16 bases lay between the germline ends. CDR3 size: 14 residues. CDR3 nucleotide sequence: TGTGCCAGCAGCCCCGGGACTCACAGACAGACCCAGTACTTC. Protein sequence: CASSPGTHRQTQYF.

This chain connects TRBV18 to TRBJ2-3; D call uncertain. Trimming cost V 1 base and J 4 bases, with 9 bases left between them. The CDR3 totals 14 residues. Germline V gives CDR1 KGHSH, CDR2 LQKENI. CDR3 nucleotide sequence: TGTGCCAGCTCACCACAGGCGCGTGCAGATACGCAGTATTTT. Residues: CASSPQARADTQYF.

J is TRBJ2-2 and V is TRBV25-1, with a weak D call TRBD1 (5 bases). Germline V gene data show CDR1 as MGHDK and CDR2 as SYGVNS. The ends were cut back, 3 bases at V and 1 base at J, with 9 bases in the middle. The CDR3 covers 15 residues. The CDR3 here is CASSDTGLNTGELFF. DNA for the CDR3: TGTGCCAGCAGTGATACAGGCCTGAACACCGGGGAGCTGTTTTTT.

The chain employs TRBV11-2 and TRBJ2-1, with D tentatively TRBD2 (5 bases). The CDR3 totals 15 residues. V lost 5 bases, J lost 7 bases, and 18 bases lay in between. The germline CDR1 and CDR2 sequences are SGHAT and FQNNGV. The CDR3: CASSLEASGGNEQFF. The CDR3 nucleotides are TGTGCCAGCAGCCTGGAGGCGTCCGGTGGGAATGAGCAGTTCTTC.

The chain is built from TRBV13 and TRBJ2-7; 8 bases are a match to TRBD2. CDR1 PRHDT and CDR2 FYEKMQ come from the germline V gene (reference sequence). CDR3 length: 15 amino acids. The V and J ends lost 5 bases and 7 bases, in that order; junction bases with no gene match: 13. The CDR3 sequence: CASSRLAGRVGEQYF. CDR3 sequence (DNA): TGTGCCAGCAGCCGGTTAGCGGGAAGGGTGGGAGAGCAGTACTTC.

The genes are TRBV30 and TRBJ1-5; D not resolved. Looked up from germline, CDR1 is GTSNPN and CDR2 is SVGIG (reference sequence). Trimming left V 0 bases short and J 5 bases short, with 8 bases between. There are 13 residues in the CDR3. CDR3 region: CAWSVEQDQPQHF. The CDR3 coding sequence is TGTGCCTGGAGTGTCGAGCAAGATCAGCCCCAGCATTTT.

A single count supports this clone. J is TRBJ2-3 and V is TRBV29-1; D possibly corresponds to TRBD2 (5 bases). Germline V lookup: CDR1 SQVTM, CDR2 ANQGSEA. Trimming took off 4 bases at V and 2 bases at J, with 10 bases between the two ends. The CDR3 is made up of 13 amino acids. The CDR3 region is CSVVGRSTDTQYF. In DNA form, the CDR3 reads TGCAGCGTTGTTGGGAGATCCACAGATACGCAGTATTTT.